This T cell receptor (beta chain) was observed in a study of shared clonotypes between healthy human individuals. V lost 4 bases, J lost 3 bases, and 2 bases stayed unmatched. Germline V gives CDR1 SGHAT, CDR2 FQNNGV. The CDR3 spans 14 residues. In its sample, this clone was seen once. For every subset, genomic DNA was evenly distributed across several immunoSEQ plates. Each replicate PCR on the sorted subsets used 150 to 200 ng DNA (approximately 27,000 T cell genomes). Assay: immunoSEQ multiplex PCR; the TCRdb copy retains only in-frame clones and omits some. The table includes around 720,000 clones, 60% to 75% detected once.

The clonotype comes from a young woman in good health. The sequenced material came from memory CD4+ T cells sorted from blood. Sample subset: CD45RA-negative fraction. The chain employs TRBV11-2 and TRBJ1-3; TRBD1 matches 8 bases. CDR3 coding DNA: TGTGCCAGCAGCTGGGGACAGGTTGGAAACACCATATATTTT. Its translation is CASSWGQVGNTIYF.